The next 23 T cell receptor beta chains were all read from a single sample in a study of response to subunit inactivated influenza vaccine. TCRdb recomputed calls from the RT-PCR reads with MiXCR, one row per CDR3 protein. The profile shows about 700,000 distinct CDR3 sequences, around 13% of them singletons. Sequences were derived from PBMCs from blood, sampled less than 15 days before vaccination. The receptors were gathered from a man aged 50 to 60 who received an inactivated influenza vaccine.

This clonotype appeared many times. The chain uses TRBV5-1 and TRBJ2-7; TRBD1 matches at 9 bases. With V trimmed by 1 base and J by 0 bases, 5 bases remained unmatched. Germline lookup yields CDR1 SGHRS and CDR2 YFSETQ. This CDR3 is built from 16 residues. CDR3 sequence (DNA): TGCGCCAGCAGCTTGTTTCCGGGACAGGGCTCCTACGAGCAGTACTTC. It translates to CASSLFPGQGSYEQYF. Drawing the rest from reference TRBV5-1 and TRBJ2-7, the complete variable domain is KAGVTQTPRYLIKTRGQQVTLSCSPISGHRSVSWYQQTPGQGLQFLFEYFSETQRNKGNFPGRFSGRQFSNSRSEMNVSTLELGDSALYLCASSLFPGQGSYEQYFGPGTRLTVT.

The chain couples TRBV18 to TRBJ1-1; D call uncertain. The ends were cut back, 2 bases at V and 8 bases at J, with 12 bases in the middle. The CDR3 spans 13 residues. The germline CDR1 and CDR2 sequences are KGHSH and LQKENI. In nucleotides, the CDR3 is TGTGCCAGCTCACCAAGCCTACGGGCCGAAGCTTTCTTT. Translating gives CASSPSLRAEAFF.

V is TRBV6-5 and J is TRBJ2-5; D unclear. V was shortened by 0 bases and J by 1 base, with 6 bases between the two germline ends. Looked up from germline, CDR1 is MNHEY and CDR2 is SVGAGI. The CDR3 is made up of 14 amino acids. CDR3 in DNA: TGTGCCAGCAGTTACTCAGCGACCCAAGAGACCCAGTACTTC. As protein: CASSYSATQETQYF.

The CDR3 DNA reads as TGTGCCAGCAGTGTTAGGGACAGATTACAAGAGACCCAGTACTTC. It yields the protein CASSVRDRLQETQYF. The rearrangement uses TRBV7-9 and TRBJ2-5; 7 positions match TRBD1. Germline-derived CDR1 and CDR2 are SEHNR and FQNEAQ (reference sequence). V was clipped by 6 bases and J by 2 bases; unmatched bases: 9. The CDR3 has 15 amino acids.

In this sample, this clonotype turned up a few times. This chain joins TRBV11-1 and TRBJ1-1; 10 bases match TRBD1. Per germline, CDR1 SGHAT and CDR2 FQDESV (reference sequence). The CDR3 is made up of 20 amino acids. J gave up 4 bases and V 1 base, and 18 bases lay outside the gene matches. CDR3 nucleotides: TGTGCCAGCAGCTTAGGACCCTATACCGGGACAGGGGTTCAAGGCACTGAAGCTTTCTTT. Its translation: CASSLGPYTGTGVQGTEAFF. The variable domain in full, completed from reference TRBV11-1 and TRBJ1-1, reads EAEVAQSPRYKITEKSQAVAFWCDPISGHATLYWYRQILGQGPELLVQFQDESVVDDSQLPKDRFSAERLKGVDSTLKIQPAELGDSAMYLCASSLGPYTGTGVQGTEAFFGQGTRLTVV.

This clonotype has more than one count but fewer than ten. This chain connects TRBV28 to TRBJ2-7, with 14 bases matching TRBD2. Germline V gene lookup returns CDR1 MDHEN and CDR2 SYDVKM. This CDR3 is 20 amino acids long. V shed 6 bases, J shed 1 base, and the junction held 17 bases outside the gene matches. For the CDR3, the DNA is TGTGCCAGCAGCAATCCTCCGGGACTAGCGGGAGTCGTAGGGTCCTACGAGCAGTACTTC. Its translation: CASSNPPGLAGVVGSYEQYF.

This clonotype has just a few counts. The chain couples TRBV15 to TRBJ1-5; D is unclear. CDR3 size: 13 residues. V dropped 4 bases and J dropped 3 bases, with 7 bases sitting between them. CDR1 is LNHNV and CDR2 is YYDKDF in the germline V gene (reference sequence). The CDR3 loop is CATSTDNNQPQHF. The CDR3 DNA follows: TGTGCCACCAGCACGGATAACAATCAGCCCCAGCATTTT. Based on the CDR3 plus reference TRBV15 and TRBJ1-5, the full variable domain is DAMVIQNPRYQVTQFGKPVTLSCSQTLNHNVMYWYQQKSSQAPKLLFHYYDKDFNNEADTPDNFQSRRPNTSFCFLDIRSPGLGDTAMYLCATSTDNNQPQHFGDGTRLSIL.

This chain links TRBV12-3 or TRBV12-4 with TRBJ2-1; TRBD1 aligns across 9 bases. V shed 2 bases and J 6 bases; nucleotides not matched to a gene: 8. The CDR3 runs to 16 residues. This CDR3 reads CASSLPGQGGTNEQFF. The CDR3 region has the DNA TGTGCCAGCAGTTTACCGGGACAGGGAGGCACCAATGAGCAGTTCTTC.

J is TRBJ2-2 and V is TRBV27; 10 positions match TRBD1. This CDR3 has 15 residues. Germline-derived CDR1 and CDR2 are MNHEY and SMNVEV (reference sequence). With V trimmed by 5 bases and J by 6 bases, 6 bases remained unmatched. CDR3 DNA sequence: TGTGCCAGCAGTCCAGGGACAGGGGTATCCGGGGAGCTGTTTTTT. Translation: CASSPGTGVSGELFF.

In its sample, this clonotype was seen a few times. The chain's CDR3 is CASSPSASGATQYF. The CDR3 DNA is TGTGCCAGCAGCCCATCGGCTAGCGGGGCTACGCAGTATTTT. This chain connects TRBV7-9 to TRBJ2-3; 9 nucleotides line up with TRBD2. The CDR3 sequence is 14 residues long. With V trimmed by 5 bases and J by 8 bases, 8 bases remained unmatched. From germline, CDR1 is SEHNR and CDR2 FQNEAQ (reference sequence).

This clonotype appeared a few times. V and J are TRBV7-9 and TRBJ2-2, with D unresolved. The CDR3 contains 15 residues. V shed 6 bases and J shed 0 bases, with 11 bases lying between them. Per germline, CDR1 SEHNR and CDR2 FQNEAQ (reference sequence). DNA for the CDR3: TGTGCCAGCAGACCGACTGGTTCGAACACCGGGGAGCTGTTTTTT. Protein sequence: CASRPTGSNTGELFF.

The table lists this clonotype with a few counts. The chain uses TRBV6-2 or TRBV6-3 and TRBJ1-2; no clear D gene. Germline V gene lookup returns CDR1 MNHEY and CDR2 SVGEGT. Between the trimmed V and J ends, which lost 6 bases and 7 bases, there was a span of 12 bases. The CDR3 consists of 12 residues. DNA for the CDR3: TGTGCCAGCAGCCTCCTGACGCGTGGCTACACCTTC. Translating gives CASSLLTRGYTF.

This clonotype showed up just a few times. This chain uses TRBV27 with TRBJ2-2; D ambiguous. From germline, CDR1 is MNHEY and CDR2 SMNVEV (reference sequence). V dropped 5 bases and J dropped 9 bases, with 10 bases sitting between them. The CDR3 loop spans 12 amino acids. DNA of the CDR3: TGTGCCAGCAGTGAAACGAGGAGGGAGCTGTTTTTT. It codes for CASSETRRELFF.

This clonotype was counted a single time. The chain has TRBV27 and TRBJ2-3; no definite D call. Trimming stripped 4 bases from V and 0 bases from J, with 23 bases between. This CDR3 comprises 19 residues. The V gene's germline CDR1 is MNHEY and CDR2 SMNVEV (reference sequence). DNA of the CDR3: TGTGCCAGCAGTTCCCGCAGATTGTCTTATTACCAGAGCACAGATACGCAGTATTTT. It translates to CASSSRRLSYYQSTDTQYF.

The CDR3 nucleotides read TGCAGTGCTAGAGATGTGGGGGCCAGGGTCGAGCAGTACTTC. Translating gives CSARDVGARVEQYF. The chain employs TRBV20-1 and TRBJ2-7; D is perhaps TRBD1 (6 bases). This CDR3 is 14 amino acids long. V was cut by 0 bases and J by 6 bases, with 15 bases left in between. CDR1 and CDR2 (germline): DFQATT, SNEGSKA (reference sequence).

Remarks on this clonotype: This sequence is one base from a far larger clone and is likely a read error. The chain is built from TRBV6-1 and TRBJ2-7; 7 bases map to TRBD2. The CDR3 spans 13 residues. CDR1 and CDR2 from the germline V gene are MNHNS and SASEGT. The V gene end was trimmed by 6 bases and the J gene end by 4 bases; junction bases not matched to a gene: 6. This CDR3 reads CASRTSRSYEQYF. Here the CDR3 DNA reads TGTGCCAGCAGGACTAGCAGGAGTTACGAGCAGTACTTC.

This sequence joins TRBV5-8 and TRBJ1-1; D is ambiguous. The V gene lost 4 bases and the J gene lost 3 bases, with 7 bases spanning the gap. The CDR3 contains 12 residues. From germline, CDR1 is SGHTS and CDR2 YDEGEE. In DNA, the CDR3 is TGTGCCAGCAGCCTCCTACACACTGAAGCTTTCTTT. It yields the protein CASSLLHTEAFF.

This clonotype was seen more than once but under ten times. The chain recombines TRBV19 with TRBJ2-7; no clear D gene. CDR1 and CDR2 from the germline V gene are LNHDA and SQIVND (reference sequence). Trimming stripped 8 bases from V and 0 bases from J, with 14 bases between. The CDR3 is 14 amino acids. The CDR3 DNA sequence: TGTGCCAGTTCGGACGCAGGAAACTCCTACGAGCAGTACTTC. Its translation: CASSDAGNSYEQYF.

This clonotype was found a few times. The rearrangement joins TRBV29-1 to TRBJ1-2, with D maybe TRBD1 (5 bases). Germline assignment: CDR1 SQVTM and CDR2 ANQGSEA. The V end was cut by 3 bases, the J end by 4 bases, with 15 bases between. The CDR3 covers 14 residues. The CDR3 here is CSVEWAGGVYGYTF. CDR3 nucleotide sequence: TGCAGCGTTGAGTGGGCCGGGGGAGTCTATGGCTACACCTTC.

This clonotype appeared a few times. The CDR3, as DNA: TGCGCCAGCAGCTACCTACAGGGCCGGAATTCACCCCTCCACTTT. This gives the protein CASSYLQGRNSPLHF. This chain uses TRBV5-1 with TRBJ1-6; perhaps TRBD1 as D (6 bases). The V end was cut by 3 bases, the J end by 7 bases, with 14 bases between. Germline V gene lookup returns CDR1 SGHRS and CDR2 YFSETQ. The CDR3 runs 15 residues.

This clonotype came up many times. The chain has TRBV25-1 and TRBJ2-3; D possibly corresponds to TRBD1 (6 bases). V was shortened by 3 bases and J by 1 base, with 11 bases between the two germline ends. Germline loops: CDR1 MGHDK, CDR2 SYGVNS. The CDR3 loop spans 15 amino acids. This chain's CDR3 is CASSDPAGGTDTQYF. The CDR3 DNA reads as TGTGCCAGCAGTGACCCAGCAGGGGGCACAGATACGCAGTATTTT.

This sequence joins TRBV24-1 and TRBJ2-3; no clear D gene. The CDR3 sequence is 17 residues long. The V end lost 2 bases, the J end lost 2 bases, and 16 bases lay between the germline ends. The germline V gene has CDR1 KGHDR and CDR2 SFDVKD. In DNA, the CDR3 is TGTGCCACCAGTGATTGGTCCGGAGCGCAAGCCACAGATACGCAGTATTTT. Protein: CATSDWSGAQATDTQYF.

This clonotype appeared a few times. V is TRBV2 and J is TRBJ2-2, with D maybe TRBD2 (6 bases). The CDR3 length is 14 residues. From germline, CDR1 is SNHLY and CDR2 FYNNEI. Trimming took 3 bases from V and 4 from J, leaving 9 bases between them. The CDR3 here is CASSDGGGTGELFF. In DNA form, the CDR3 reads TGTGCCAGCAGTGACGGGGGTGGCACCGGGGAGCTGTTTTTT.